The following is a T cell receptor (beta chain) sequence with its context. Its antigen is unidentified. Before any sequencing was done, the ViraFEST assay used viral peptide pools to expand antigen-specific CD4+ T cells. With around ten days of culture completed, CD4+ T cells were isolated. This individual contracted SARS-CoV-2 between March and December 2020, as verified by PCR. IL-2 at 9 to 10 IU/ml and peptides at 9.5 to 10 ug/ml were added to cultured PBMC, more than 1.5 million per well. After removal of 6 bases from V and 5 bases from J, the junction contained 6 bases not matched to a gene. Germline values: CDR1 SNHLY, CDR2 FYNNEI. CDR3 length: 14 residues. Clones were sequenced by immunoSEQ multiplex PCR, and TCRdb holds only the in-frame ones, with some missing. The table includes about 45,000 clones, around 66% detected once. These data belong to a study of vaccination effects on CD4 cells after COVID-19.

Study results and limitations: The study found marked clonal contraction of infection- and vaccine-induced clones late after vaccination.

The sequencing here drew on CD4+ T cells from PBMCs cultured with a peptide pool, taken before COVID-19 vaccination. This chain joins TRBV2 and TRBJ2-5; 10 nucleotides align to TRBD2. This clonotype was sampled from a human donor who had a prior SARS-CoV-2 infection. The CDR3 DNA is TGTGCCAGCAGCCTACTAGCGGGGAAGGAGACCCAGTACTTC. Translation gives CASSLLAGKETQYF.